These 19 T cell receptor beta chains share one sample of origin, sequenced in a study of blood T cell repertoires in COVID-19. This table comes from immunoSEQ multiplex PCR, and its TCRdb copy is limited to in-frame clones, with some not included. The data hold some 160,000 clones, with roughly 77% observed a single time. What was sequenced was peripheral blood. These receptors originate from a man in his 70s with active or convalescent COVID-19.

The chain combines TRBV3-1 (or the pseudogene TRBV3-2) with TRBJ2-7, with D unclear. In germline, CDR1 is LGHDT, CDR2 YNNKEL (reference sequence). This CDR3 contains 15 residues. Trimming took 3 bases from V and 1 from J, leaving 13 bases between them. Written as DNA, the CDR3 is TGTGCCAGCAGCCACTGGCAGGCAGGTTCCTACGAGCAGTACTTC. Translated, it gives CASSHWQAGSYEQYF.

The chain links TRBV30 to TRBJ2-1; no reliable D call. Looked up from germline, CDR1 is GTSNPN and CDR2 is SVGIG (reference sequence). Trimming took off 2 bases at V and 5 bases at J, with 10 bases between the two ends. The CDR3 is made up of 13 amino acids. The CDR3: CAWSLRLDNEQFF. CDR3 bases: TGTGCCTGGAGTCTCCGACTCGACAATGAGCAGTTCTTC.

The V call is TRBV3-1 (or the pseudogene TRBV3-2), the J call TRBJ2-4; the D is unclear. With 0 bases removed from V and 3 bases from J, the gap between germline ends came to 9 bases. CDR3 length: 15 amino acids. Germline CDR1 reads LGHDT; CDR2 reads YNNKEL (reference sequence). This CDR3 is CASSQESQFKNIQYF. The DNA of the CDR3 is TGTGCCAGCAGCCAAGAGTCACAGTTCAAAAACATTCAGTACTTC.

The chain joins TRBV2 to TRBJ1-1, with 7 bases fitting TRBD1. The germline V gene has CDR1 SNHLY and CDR2 FYNNEI. The V gene end was trimmed by 6 bases and the J gene end by 4 bases; junction bases not matched to a gene: 11. The CDR3 sequence is 15 residues long. The chain's CDR3 is CASSALAGGLTEAFF. The DNA of the CDR3 is TGTGCCAGCAGCGCCCTGGCAGGGGGACTCACTGAAGCTTTCTTT.

The DNA for the CDR3 is TGCGCCAGCAGCTTTAGTGGGACAGGGGGATTCACTGAAGCTTTCTTT. This codes for CASSFSGTGGFTEAFF. This chain links TRBV5-1 with TRBJ1-1; 11 nucleotides match TRBD1. The CDR3 is made up of 16 amino acids. Per germline, CDR1 SGHRS and CDR2 YFSETQ. Trimming removed 2 bases from V and 4 bases from J; junction bases left unmatched: 7.

The CDR3 coding sequence is TGTGCCAGCAGTGAACTAGTGGTGGACAATGAGCAGTTCTTC. Amino acids: CASSELVVDNEQFF. The chain has TRBV2 and TRBJ2-1; no clear D gene. The CDR3 covers 14 residues. Germline V CDR1 and CDR2: SNHLY, FYNNEI. The ends were cut back, 2 bases at V and 5 bases at J, with 10 bases in the middle.

The J gene is TRBJ2-4, the V gene TRBV5-6; D is unclear. The V gene's germline CDR1 is SGHDT and CDR2 YYEEEE. CDR3 length: 15 amino acids. V lost 6 bases, J lost 0 bases, and 13 bases lay in between. The CDR3 region has the DNA TGTGCCAGCACCTCCCCCACATTAGCCAAAAACATTCAGTACTTC. This gives the protein CASTSPTLAKNIQYF.

The CDR3 coding sequence is TGTGCCAGCAGCCCTTTGGGAGGGATCGGGGAAAAACTGTTTTTT. Translation gives CASSPLGGIGEKLFF. This chain joins TRBV7-9 and TRBJ1-4; D ambiguous. Trimming shortened V by 5 bases and J by 8 bases, and 18 bases separated the two germline ends. The germline gives CDR1 SEHNR, CDR2 FQNEAQ (reference sequence). The CDR3 runs 15 residues.

In its sample, this clone was seen a few times. V and J are TRBV29-1 and TRBJ1-1; 8 bases are a match to TRBD1. J gave up 1 base and V 0 bases, and 4 bases lay outside the gene matches. Germline V CDR1 and CDR2: SQVTM, ANQGSEA. The CDR3 has 15 residues. This CDR3 reads CSVEDQGTGNTEAFF. As DNA, the CDR3 is TGCAGCGTTGAAGATCAGGGGACAGGGAACACTGAAGCTTTCTTT.

The CDR3 nucleotides read TGTGCCTGGAGTGTAGGGTTAGCGGGAGCAGATACGCAGTATTTT. Translation gives CAWSVGLAGADTQYF. The chain combines TRBV30 with TRBJ2-3; 9 bases agree with TRBD2. The CDR3 spans 15 residues. V trimming: 0 bases; J trimming: 4 bases; junction bases outside the gene matches: 5. Germline CDR1 is GTSNPN and CDR2 is SVGIG (reference sequence).

The chain links TRBV19 to TRBJ1-3, with TRBD1 as a possible D gene (5 bases). The germline gives CDR1 LNHDA, CDR2 SQIVND (reference sequence). CDR3 length: 15 residues. With 10 bases removed from V and 0 bases from J, the gap between germline ends came to 16 bases. CDR3 in DNA: TGTGCCATCTCCCGGGGGGATAGCTCTGGAAACACCATATATTTT. It encodes CAISRGDSSGNTIYF.

The chain links TRBV5-5 to TRBJ2-3; the D gene is possibly TRBD2 (5 bases). V was trimmed by 2 bases and J by 2 bases, leaving 9 bases between them. The CDR3 totals 14 residues. The germline gives CDR1 SGHKS, CDR2 YYEKEE (reference sequence). CDR3 loop: CASSFFGITDTQYF. The CDR3 nucleotides are TGTGCCAGCAGCTTCTTCGGGATCACAGATACGCAGTATTTT.

The chain combines TRBV2 with TRBJ2-7; D is unclear. This CDR3 has 13 residues. V gave up 4 bases and J gave up 3 bases, with 10 bases separating them. Germline CDR1 and CDR2: SNHLY and FYNNEI. CDR3 residues: CASSVSPRYEQYF. The CDR3 DNA is TGTGCCAGCAGTGTATCTCCCCGCTACGAGCAGTACTTC. The variable domain in full, with the rest retrieved from reference TRBV2 and TRBJ2-7, is EPEVTQTPSHQVTQMGQEVILRCVPISNHLYFYWYRQILGQKVEFLVSFYNNEISEKSEIFDDQFSVERPDGSNFTLKIRSTKLEDSAMYFCASSVSPRYEQYFGPGTRLTVT.

V is TRBV29-1 and J is TRBJ1-1; maybe TRBD1 (5 bases). V was cut by 4 bases and J by 7 bases, with 19 bases left in between. CDR1 and CDR2 from the germline V gene are SQVTM and ANQGSEA. This CDR3 comprises 14 residues. The CDR3 region is CSVAGRLGRIEAFF. The CDR3 nucleotides are TGCAGCGTTGCAGGGAGGCTCGGGAGGATTGAAGCTTTCTTT. The full variable domain, in which reference TRBV29-1 and TRBJ1-1 provide the parts outside the CDR3, is SAVISQKPSRDICQRGTSLTIQCQVDSQVTMMFWYRQQPGQSLTLIATANQGSEATYESGFVIDKFPISRPNLTFSTLTVSNMSPEDSSIYLCSVAGRLGRIEAFFGQGTRLTVV.

This chain joins TRBV24-1 and TRBJ2-5; D unclear. The CDR3 is 14 amino acids. With 2 bases removed from V and 1 base from J, the gap between germline ends came to 7 bases. Germline-derived CDR1 and CDR2 are KGHDR and SFDVKD. CDR3 sequence reads: CATSDSLTQETQYF. In DNA form, the CDR3 reads TGTGCCACCAGTGATTCCCTAACCCAAGAGACCCAGTACTTC.

This clone was recorded only once. The gene calls are TRBV30 and TRBJ2-5, with 8 bases aligning to TRBD2. This CDR3 has 17 residues. The V gene end was trimmed by 3 bases and the J gene end by 4 bases; junction bases not matched to a gene: 16. Germline V gene data show CDR1 as GTSNPN and CDR2 as SVGIG (reference sequence). The CDR3 DNA follows: TGTGCCTGGAGCCAGGGACTAGTGGGGGCCGGGGGAGAGACCCAGTACTTC. This translates into CAWSQGLVGAGGETQYF.

The chain is built from TRBV13 and TRBJ1-2; 9 nucleotides line up with TRBD1. From germline, CDR1 is PRHDT and CDR2 FYEKMQ (reference sequence). Unmatched junction bases numbered 13, after V lost 5 bases and J lost 3 bases. The CDR3 is 17 amino acids. The CDR3 sequence is CASSPEHRGRLDYGYTF. CDR3 nucleotide sequence: TGTGCCAGCAGCCCCGAGCACAGGGGGCGTCTCGACTATGGCTACACCTTC.

The chain employs TRBV7-9 and TRBJ2-7, with 9 bases identical to TRBD2. This CDR3 has 17 residues. V dropped 4 bases and J dropped 4; count of bases not matched to a gene: 14. The V gene's germline CDR1 is SEHNR and CDR2 FQNEAQ (reference sequence). This CDR3 reads CASSSPSAGGVSYEQYF. In DNA, the CDR3 is TGTGCCAGCAGCTCACCCTCAGCGGGAGGAGTAAGTTACGAGCAGTACTTC.

The chain links TRBV5-1 to TRBJ1-5; 9 nucleotides match TRBD1. The trim removed 1 base at V and 6 bases at J, leaving 2 bases unmatched. Germline V gives CDR1 SGHRS, CDR2 YFSETQ. This CDR3 spans 14 amino acids. For the CDR3, the DNA is TGCGCCAGCAGCTTGACAGGGGGCAGTCAGCCCCAGCATTTT. Protein: CASSLTGGSQPQHF.